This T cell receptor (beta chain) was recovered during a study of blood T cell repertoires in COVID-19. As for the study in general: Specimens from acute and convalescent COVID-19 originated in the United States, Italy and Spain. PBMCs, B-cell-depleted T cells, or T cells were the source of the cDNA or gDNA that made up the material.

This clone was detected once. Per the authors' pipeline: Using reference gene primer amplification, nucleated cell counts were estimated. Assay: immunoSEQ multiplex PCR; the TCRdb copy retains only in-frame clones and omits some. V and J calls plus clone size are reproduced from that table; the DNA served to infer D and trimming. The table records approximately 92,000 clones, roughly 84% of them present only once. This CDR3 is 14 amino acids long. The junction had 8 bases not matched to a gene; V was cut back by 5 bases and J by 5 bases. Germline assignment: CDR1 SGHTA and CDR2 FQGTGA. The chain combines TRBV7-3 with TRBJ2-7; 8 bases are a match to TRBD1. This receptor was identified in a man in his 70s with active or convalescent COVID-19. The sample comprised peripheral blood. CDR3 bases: TGTGCCAGCAGCACCGGACAGGGTCCCCACGAGCAGTACTTC. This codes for CASSTGQGPHEQYF.